This record looks at one T cell receptor beta chain sequence and its context. What it binds is unknown. CDR1 and CDR2 from the germline V gene are SGHNT and YENEEA. Trimming removed 4 bases from V and 1 base from J, with 10 bases in between. There are 15 residues in the CDR3. Regarding time point: blood 2 weeks post-SBRT. Described treatment: 15 Gy SBRT to primary tumor, nephrectomy 4 weeks later. Serial blood draws occurred at baseline and 2 and 4 weeks post-SBRT. Sequenced by immunoSEQ multiplex PCR; TCRdb stores in-frame clones only, minus some. The data hold some 26,000 clones, with over 70% observed a single time. The entry originates in a study of radiation and T cells in renal cell carcinoma. Findings and limits, study-wide: No pretreatment tumor biopsies were available for baseline clonotypes.

The V call is TRBV11-3, the J call TRBJ2-2; the D is unclear. The source is a man in his sixties with renal cell carcinoma. Sequencing used blood, obtained from a patient whose treatment included radiotherapy and nephrectomy. The CDR3 sequence is CASSSGPVNTGELFF. The CDR3 nucleotides read TGTGCCAGCAGCTCCGGGCCTGTGAACACCGGGGAGCTGTTTTTT.